This is a list of T cell receptor beta chains from one sample in a study of T-cell reconstitution after alpha-beta-depleted transplantation in children. Via MiXCR, TCRdb re-called the PCR reads, giving one row per CDR3 protein. This table holds 400,000 to 550,000 distinct CDR3 sequences, roughly 10% found once. Sequenced material: PBMCs, taken before TCRalphabeta/CD19-depleted stem cell transplant. These receptors all come from a child aged 2-15 years with inherited bone marrow failure, due to receive a stem cell transplant. The CDR3 runs from the conserved cysteine through the conserved F or W. Each record gives: V gene, J gene, clone size, D gene, CDR3 DNA, CDR3 protein. A D gene is named only where the DNA matches it firmly. Size values are once, few and many counts, or a class for expanded clones, and some rows have none.

TRBV28,TRBJ1-2,many,NA,TGTGCCAGCAGACTGCCAGGACGGAACTATGGCTACACCTTC,CASRLPGRNYGYTF
TRBV18,TRBJ1-2,many,NA,TGTGCCAGCTCACCGTCCGACAGTTCTAACTATGGCTACACCTTC,CASSPSDSSNYGYTF
TRBV30,TRBJ2-5,NA,NA,TGTGCCTGGACCGACCTGCCCTCGGGGGAGACCCAGTACTTC,CAWTDLPSGETQYF
TRBV4-3,TRBJ2-5,many,NA,TGCGCCAGCAGCCAAGGAAAGAGGAGGTCCAAAGAGACCCAGTACTTC,CASSQGKRRSKETQYF
TRBV20-1,TRBJ2-5,many,TRBD1,TGCAGTGCAGACGGACAGGGGGCGGGGTACCAAGAGACCCAGTACTTC,CSADGQGAGYQETQYF
TRBV15,TRBJ2-7,NA,NA,TGTGCCACCAGCAGAGAACCGGGACCTCGCTACGAGCAGTACTTC,CATSREPGPRYEQYF
TRBV27,TRBJ1-1,many,NA,TGTGCCAGCAGTTTGGGGGGCCTGAAAACTGAAGCTTTCTTT,CASSLGGLKTEAFF
TRBV2,TRBJ2-1,many,TRBD2,TGTGCCAGCAGTGAAGCTAGCGGGAGGAACAATGAGCAGTTCTTC,CASSEASGRNNEQFF
TRBV5-1,TRBJ1-1,many,TRBD1,TGCGCCAGCGGCCCAGGGGGCGCGTTAGATGAAGCTTTCTTT,CASGPGGALDEAFF
TRBV27,TRBJ2-1,many,NA,TGTGCCAGCAGTTTGGGGGGTGGGCCCATCCACGGTGAGCAGTTCTTC,CASSLGGGPIHGEQFF
TRBV20-1,TRBJ2-7,few,NA,TGCAGTGCCGACGACTACGAGCAGTACTTC,CSADDYEQYF
TRBV2,TRBJ2-1,many,NA,TGTGCCAGCAGTGGTAGTCCGGGAGTGGGCTACAATGAGCAGTTCTTC,CASSGSPGVGYNEQFF
TRBV20-1,TRBJ2-7,many,TRBD2,TGCAGTGCCCCCGGACTAGCGGGAGGTTACGAGCAGTACTTC,CSAPGLAGGYEQYF
TRBV29-1,TRBJ2-5,many,NA,TGCAGCGTTGGGCAGGCGACACAAGAGACCCAGTACTTC,CSVGQATQETQYF
TRBV7-9,TRBJ1-4,many,NA,TGTGCCAGCAGCCCTGGAGTAAATGAAAAACTGTTTTTT,CASSPGVNEKLFF
TRBV15,TRBJ1-5,NA,TRBD1,TGTGCCACCAGCGGGACCGGGACAGGGAGTCAGCCCCAGCATTTT,CATSGTGTGSQPQHF
TRBV3-1,TRBJ2-5,few,NA,TGTGCCAGCAGCCCTCTGAAAGGAGGGGAGACCCAGTACTTC,CASSPLKGGETQYF
TRBV27,TRBJ2-7,many,TRBD2,TGTGCCAGCAGCCGGGGGGGGCAGCTAATATACGAGCAGTACTTC,CASSRGGQLIYEQYF
TRBV5-1,TRBJ2-2,NA,TRBD2,TGCGCCAGCAGCTTACCACTAGCGGGAGGGGACACCGGGGAGCTGTTTTTT,CASSLPLAGGDTGELFF
TRBV6-2/TRBV6-3,TRBJ2-2,many,NA,TGTGCCAGCATTAATGGCAACACCGGGGAGCTGTTTTTT,CASINGNTGELFF
TRBV9,TRBJ2-1,NA,TRBD2,TGTGCCAGCAGCATCACTAGCGGGAGTATCTATGAGCAGTTCTTC,CASSITSGSIYEQFF
TRBV4-3,TRBJ2-1,NA,TRBD2,TGCGCCAGCAGCCAGGTAGCCTTAGGACTAGCGGGAGGGCCTAGTGAGCAGTTCTTC,CASSQVALGLAGGPSEQFF
TRBV4-1,TRBJ2-1,many,TRBD1,TGCGCCAGCAGCCAAACAGGGGGTTCCTACAATGAGCAGTTCTTC,CASSQTGGSYNEQFF
TRBV5-5,TRBJ2-3,few,TRBD2,TGTGCCAGCAGCACCTGGTGGGAGGGTGAAGATACGCAGTATTTT,CASSTWWEGEDTQYF
TRBV28,TRBJ2-7,few,TRBD1,TGTGCCAGCAGTTTCTTCGACAGGGGGGGTAGGTACGAGCAGTACTTC,CASSFFDRGGRYEQYF
TRBV5-6,TRBJ2-1,few,NA,TGTGCCAGCAGCTTGGGGGCCGCGAGCAATGAGCAGTTCTTC,CASSLGAASNEQFF
TRBV28,TRBJ2-5,many,TRBD2,TGTGCCAGCAGTTGGCCACAGCGGGAGGAATGGAATTTGGGAGAGACCCAGTACTTC,CASSWPQREEWNLGETQYF
TRBV5-1,TRBJ2-7,many,TRBD1,TGCGCCAGCAGCCTCATGGGGACAGACCGCTACGAGCAGTACTTC,CASSLMGTDRYEQYF
TRBV6-2/TRBV6-3,TRBJ1-5,many,NA,TGTGCCAGCAGTTACTTAGGGTTTCAGCCCCAGCATTTT,CASSYLGFQPQHF
TRBV6-1,TRBJ1-1,many,NA,TGTGCCAGCAGCCCAAGGCGCCAGAGCATGAACACTGAAGCTTTCTTT,CASSPRRQSMNTEAFF
TRBV25-1,TRBJ1-2,many,NA,TGTGCCAGCAGCGTCAGGGGAGGTGGCTACACCTTC,CASSVRGGGYTF
TRBV12-3/TRBV12-4,TRBJ2-2,NA,NA,TGTGCCAGCACCTACGATATATACAGGGAGAACACCGGGGAGCTGTTTTTT,CASTYDIYRENTGELFF
TRBV7-9,TRBJ2-2,many,TRBD1,TGTGCCAGCACCACATTGACTGGACAGGGGAGCGGGGAGCTGTTTTTT,CASTTLTGQGSGELFF
TRBV20-1,TRBJ2-7,few,NA,TGCAGTGCTACAGGGGATCGGACCTACGAGCAGTACTTC,CSATGDRTYEQYF
TRBV6-5,TRBJ1-3,NA,NA,TGTGCCAGCAGTCCTGCAGGGTCTTCTGGAAACACCATATATTTT,CASSPAGSSGNTIYF
TRBV10-1,TRBJ2-1,many,NA,TGCGCCAGCAGGGGATTTTGGGAGCGATATTACAATGAGCAGTTCTTC,CASRGFWERYYNEQFF
TRBV12-3/TRBV12-4,TRBJ2-3,many,NA,TGTGCCAGCAGTCCTAGGGCGGTCCGGTGGTATACGCAGTATTTT,CASSPRAVRWYTQYF
TRBV7-2,TRBJ2-1,NA,NA,TGTGCCAGCACCCTTAATAAGGAACTTGGGCAGTTCTTC,CASTLNKELGQFF
TRBV20-1,TRBJ2-7,many,NA,TGCAGTGCCCTCCGGCTTCCCGAGCAGTACTTC,CSALRLPEQYF
TRBV5-6,TRBJ1-2,many,NA,TGTGCCAGCAGCTTGGATCGAGCGTCCCTTCTCTATGGCTACACCTTC,CASSLDRASLLYGYTF
TRBV5-1,TRBJ1-2,few,NA,TGCGCCAGCAGCTTGGACACCACCTATGGCTACACCTTC,CASSLDTTYGYTF
TRBV24-1,TRBJ2-1,NA,NA,TGTGCCACCAGTGATTTTCACGCTGAGCAGTTCTTC,CATSDFHAEQFF
TRBV4-3,TRBJ2-1,many,TRBD2,TGCGCCAGCAGCCAGACGGGGACTAGCCCCGGAAATGAGCAGTTCTTC,CASSQTGTSPGNEQFF
TRBV29-1,TRBJ2-7,few,NA,TGCAGCGTTGTTGTAGGGGATTCCTACGAGCAGTACTTC,CSVVVGDSYEQYF
TRBV12-3/TRBV12-4,TRBJ1-5,many,TRBD1,TGTGCCAGCAGTGCGAACAGGGGGGCCCCTCAGCCCCAGCATTTT,CASSANRGAPQPQHF